This TCR beta chain was identified during a study of blood T cell repertoires in COVID-19. Across the study: Samples came from the United States, Italy and Spain, spanning acute and convalescent COVID-19. Sample material is recorded as cDNA or gDNA derived from T cells, B-cell-depleted T cells, or PBMCs.

Per the original methods: Counts of nucleated cells, estimated from reference gene primer amplification, were obtained. Assay used: immunoSEQ multiplex PCR; TCRdb lists only in-frame clones, some missing. For V, J and clone size, that table is used; D and trimming come from the DNA. Among almost 20,000 clones listed, about 88% were seen once. There are 19 residues in the CDR3. V was pared by 4 bases and J by 4 bases, with 19 bases of the junction left unmatched. Germline values: CDR1 SGHRS, CDR2 YFSETQ. The sequence was obtained from a human donor with active COVID-19. The donor label of this sample is uncertain. What was sequenced was peripheral blood. V and J are TRBV5-1 and TRBJ2-1, with 8 bases aligning to TRBD2. CDR3 DNA: TGCGCCAGCAGCCCCAATATTGGATTAGGCGCGGGGGGATACAATGAGCAGTTCTTC. Translated: CASSPNIGLGAGGYNEQFF.